The next 11 T cell receptor beta chains were all read from a single sample in a study of cytomegalovirus exposure and HLA in healthy donors. PCR involved 60 Vbeta and 13 Jbeta primers. The assay was immunoSEQ multiplex PCR, and TCRdb's table has in-frame clones only and misses some. This table holds some 120,000 clones, 79% found once. The specimen sequenced was PBMCs. Receptors were obtained from a young man in good health and CMV-seropositive.

The rearrangement joins TRBV6-6 to TRBJ1-1, with TRBD1 identical over 7 bases. V shed 4 bases, J shed 11 bases, and the junction held 7 bases outside the gene matches. CDR1 and CDR2 (germline): MNHNY, SVGAGI (reference sequence). This CDR3 contains 12 residues. The CDR3 loop is CASSWTGEGAFF. The CDR3 nucleotides read TGTGCCAGCAGTTGGACAGGCGAGGGGGCTTTCTTT.

This sequence joins TRBV4-2 and TRBJ2-7, with TRBD2 matching 9 bases. The CDR3 runs to 16 residues. The germline gives CDR1 LGHNA, CDR2 YNFKEQ. V shed 2 bases and J 1 base; nucleotides not matched to a gene: 6. CDR3 DNA sequence: TGTGCCAGCAGCCAAAAACTAGCGGGTGGGTCCTACGAGCAGTACTTC. Protein sequence: CASSQKLAGGSYEQYF.

The V gene is TRBV27, the J gene TRBJ2-1; 9 nucleotides agree with TRBD1. CDR1 is MNHEY and CDR2 is SMNVEV in the germline V gene (reference sequence). The CDR3 spans 15 residues. The V and J ends lost 5 bases and 1 base, in that order; junction bases with no gene match: 3. CDR3 loop: CASSSGTGSYNEQFF. The CDR3 DNA follows: TGTGCCAGCAGTAGCGGGACAGGGTCCTACAATGAGCAGTTCTTC.

The chain joins TRBV28 to TRBJ1-1; D uncertain. Germline values: CDR1 MDHEN, CDR2 SYDVKM. The CDR3 spans 12 residues. Trimming took off 1 base at V and 11 bases at J, with 11 bases between the two ends. CDR3 residues: CASSLFSGGAFF. The CDR3 DNA sequence: TGTGCCAGCAGTTTATTTAGTGGAGGCGCTTTCTTT.

This clone was seen only once. The chain joins TRBV7-2 to TRBJ2-1; 8 bases match TRBD2. Losses at the gene ends were 2 bases for V and 4 bases for J; bases not matched to a gene: 4. The CDR3 is 15 amino acids. Germline V gene data show CDR1 as SGHTA and CDR2 as FQGNSA. CDR3 coding DNA: TGTGCCAGCAGCTTAAGCGGGGGCGGATACAATGAGCAGTTCTTC. Translating gives CASSLSGGGYNEQFF.

The chain combines TRBV5-4 with TRBJ1-4, with D possibly being TRBD1 (6 bases). V dropped 4 bases and J dropped 1 base, with 11 bases sitting between them. CDR3 length: 15 residues. Germline CDR1 is SGHNT and CDR2 is YYREEE (reference sequence). The CDR3 bases are TGTGCCAGCAGCCTGAACAGGGAAACTAATGAAAAACTGTTTTTT. The encoded protein is CASSLNRETNEKLFF.

The rearrangement links TRBV6-4 to TRBJ2-6; D not certain. Trimming left V 2 bases short and J 4 bases short, with 9 bases between. CDR1 is MRHNA, CDR2 SNTAGT, per germline. The CDR3 length is 15 residues. The DNA for the CDR3 is TGTGCCAGCAGTGACCCTCCTAGGGGGGCCAACGTCCTGACTTTC. Encoded protein: CASSDPPRGANVLTF.

This clone showed up just a few times. CDR3: CASSSLDSDPSTDTQYF. Here the CDR3 DNA reads TGCGCCAGCAGCTCCCTTGACTCGGATCCTAGCACAGATACGCAGTATTTT. The chain recombines TRBV5-1 with TRBJ2-3; D is unclear. V lost 3 bases to trimming and J lost 0 bases, with 17 bases between them. CDR1 is SGHRS, CDR2 YFSETQ, per germline. The length of the CDR3 is 17 residues.

The V call is TRBV7-3, the J call TRBJ1-3; D remains unclear. The V and J ends lost 0 bases and 0 bases respectively, with 6 bases between them. The CDR3 is 15 amino acids. Germline V gene data show CDR1 as SGHTA and CDR2 as FQGTGA. As DNA, the CDR3 is TGTGCCAGCAGCTTAACCCGGGACTCTGGAAACACCATATATTTT. Translated, it gives CASSLTRDSGNTIYF.

This chain links TRBV18 with TRBJ1-5, with a possible D match to TRBD1 (6 bases). With 2 bases removed from V and 0 bases from J, the gap between germline ends came to 14 bases. The CDR3 runs to 17 residues. Germline CDR1 KGHSH, CDR2 LQKENI. CDR3 loop: CASSPGATGHSNQPQHF. DNA for the CDR3: TGTGCCAGCTCACCAGGGGCGACAGGCCATAGCAATCAGCCCCAGCATTTT.

The table lists this clone with a few counts. The J gene is TRBJ1-6, the V gene TRBV14, with TRBD1 matching over 9 bases. V trimming: 4 bases; J trimming: 7 bases; junction bases outside the gene matches: 8. The CDR3 length is 16 residues. The germline V gene has CDR1 SGHDN and CDR2 FVKESK. The CDR3 sequence: CASSPKWGTGNSPLHF. CDR3 nucleotides: TGTGCCAGCAGCCCAAAGTGGGGGACAGGGAATTCACCCCTCCACTTT.